The rows below give T cell receptor beta chains drawn from one sample of a study of blood T cell repertoires in COVID-19. The assay was immunoSEQ multiplex PCR, and TCRdb's table has in-frame clones only and misses some. The table includes 200,000 to 250,000 clones, about 87% detected once. The material sequenced was PBMCs or T cells enriched from blood (not recorded which). The receptor source for this set is a woman in her twenties or thirties who had been exposed to COVID-19. The CDR3 runs from the conserved cysteine through the conserved F or W. D genes are given only for firm matches. Clone size is shown for a subset of rows, as once, few, many or a class of expanded clone.

d_call	v_call	j_call	clone_size	cdr3_aa	cdr3_nt
TRBD1	TRBV11-2	TRBJ2-7	once	CASGWDRAGEQYF	TGTGCCAGCGGATGGGACAGGGCCGGCGAGCAGTACTTC
NA	TRBV9	TRBJ2-3	NA	CASSVSGDTDTQYF	TGTGCCAGCAGCGTGTCGGGAGACACAGATACGCAGTATTTT
NA	TRBV27	TRBJ1-5	NA	CASSPYLAGVRSQPQHF	TGTGCCAGCAGTCCCTACCTTGCAGGGGTGAGGAGTCAGCCCCAGCATTTT
NA	TRBV4-1	TRBJ2-3	NA	CASSQSVTDTQYF	TGCGCCAGCAGCCAATCCGTCACAGATACGCAGTATTTT
TRBD2	TRBV27	TRBJ2-7	NA	CASSLGTGGPYEQYF	TGTGCCAGCAGTTTAGGGACGGGAGGACCCTACGAGCAGTACTTC
TRBD1	TRBV6-2/TRBV6-3	TRBJ1-3	NA	CASSPWSGTSGGGNTIYF	TGTGCCAGCAGCCCTTGGTCGGGGACCTCAGGGGGCGGAAACACCATATATTTT
NA	TRBV12-3/TRBV12-4	TRBJ1-1	NA	CASRLTGEAFF	TGTGCCAGCAGGTTGACAGGAGAAGCTTTCTTT
NA	TRBV11-2	TRBJ2-5	NA	CASTSSTVQLNF	TGTGCCAGCACCTCGTCCACGGTCCAATTGAACTTC
TRBD2	TRBV6-5	TRBJ2-2	NA	CASSKLAGGKELFF	TGTGCCAGCAGTAAGCTAGCGGGAGGGAAGGAGCTGTTTTTT
NA	TRBV3-1/TRBV3-2	TRBJ2-7	NA	CASSPLQGGNEQYF	TGTGCCAGCAGCCCACTCCAGGGAGGTAACGAGCAGTACTTC
TRBD1	TRBV11-2	TRBJ1-2	NA	CASSLGRTGGLGDGYTF	TGTGCCAGCAGCTTAGGTCGCACAGGGGGCCTCGGTGATGGCTACACCTTC
TRBD1	TRBV13	TRBJ2-5	NA	CASSLKQGGVQETQYF	TGTGCCAGCAGCCTAAAACAGGGGGGTGTCCAAGAGACCCAGTACTTC
TRBD2	TRBV24-1	TRBJ2-3	NA	CATSKPTSGYTDTQYF	TGTGCCACTTCCAAACCGACTAGCGGATACACAGATACGCAGTATTTT
NA	TRBV19	TRBJ2-7	few	CASSAQPTGHPLEQYF	TGTGCCAGTAGTGCTCAACCAACGGGACACCCGCTCGAGCAGTACTTC
TRBD2	TRBV9	TRBJ2-1	once	CASSVALAGYNEQFF	TGTGCCAGCAGCGTAGCTTTAGCGGGGTACAATGAGCAGTTCTTC
TRBD2	TRBV11-3	TRBJ2-7	NA	CASSLDSSGYEQYF	TGTGCCAGCAGCTTAGATTCTAGCGGCTACGAGCAGTACTTC
TRBD2	TRBV11-2	TRBJ2-7	once	CASSLNPGLAGGEQYF	TGTGCCAGCAGCTTAAACCCAGGACTAGCGGGTGGCGAGCAGTACTTC
NA	TRBV7-9	TRBJ2-7	NA	CASSSSLQAAPIHEQYF	TGTGCCAGCAGCTCTAGTTTACAGGCGGCCCCGATCCACGAGCAGTACTTC
TRBD2	TRBV28	TRBJ2-7	NA	CASSFPASGSYEQYF	TGTGCCAGCAGTTTTCCGGCTAGCGGATCCTACGAGCAGTACTTC
NA	TRBV15	TRBJ2-5	NA	CAASQDQETQYF	TGTGCCGCCTCACAGGACCAAGAGACCCAGTACTTC
TRBD1	TRBV6-5	TRBJ2-7	NA	CASRTRGRRYEQYF	TGTGCCAGCAGAACCAGGGGGCGTAGGTACGAGCAGTACTTC
TRBD1	TRBV5-1	TRBJ2-2	NA	CASSWTGNTGELFF	TGCGCCAGCAGCTGGACAGGCAACACCGGGGAGCTGTTTTTT
NA	TRBV29-1	TRBJ2-7	NA	CSVGADPYEQYF	TGCAGCGTTGGAGCGGACCCCTACGAGCAGTACTTC
TRBD2	TRBV5-4	TRBJ2-3	NA	CASSSPGLAGTADTQYF	TGTGCCAGCAGCTCTCCGGGACTAGCGGGAACCGCAGATACGCAGTATTTT
TRBD1	TRBV3-1/TRBV3-2	TRBJ2-4	NA	CASSPTGYGNIQYF	TGTGCCAGCAGCCCGACAGGGTATGGGAACATTCAGTACTTC
NA	TRBV30	TRBJ1-1	NA	CAWAYQGVGGMNTEAFF	TGTGCCTGGGCGTATCAGGGTGTCGGTGGAATGAACACTGAAGCTTTCTTT
TRBD1	TRBV28	TRBJ1-4	NA	CASSSRGRVEKLFF	TGTGCCAGCAGTTCTAGGGGGCGCGTTGAAAAACTGTTTTTT
NA	TRBV12-5	TRBJ1-1	NA	CASGWGRAFF	TGTGCTAGTGGTTGGGGGAGGGCTTTCTTT
TRBD1	TRBV28	TRBJ1-5	NA	CASRGGVLNRGWDQPQHF	TGTGCCAGCAGAGGGGGTGTCCTTAACAGGGGATGGGATCAGCCCCAGCATTTT
NA	TRBV2	TRBJ2-3	NA	CASRGLGDTQYF	TGTGCCAGCAGGGGCTTAGGAGATACGCAGTATTTT
NA	TRBV27	TRBJ1-2	once	CASSLSGSQGINYGYTF	TGTGCCAGCAGTTTATCCGGATCACAGGGAATCAACTATGGCTACACCTTC
TRBD1	TRBV10-1	TRBJ2-2	NA	CASSDRGNTGELFF	TGCGCCAGCTCAGACAGGGGGAACACCGGGGAGCTGTTTTTT